A single sample gave rise to the 17 T cell receptor beta chains below, sequenced in a study of T cell responses to AZD1222 COVID-19 vaccine (dated by TCRdb to about 2021). Library creation used the immunoSEQ multiplex PCR assay. Held by TCRdb, this immuneACCESS table contains in-frame sequences only and omits some clones. Under half of the omission traces to an unresolved V gene where checked; the cause of the rest is unknown. The sample table shows roughly 270,000 clones, and almost 95% are seen once. Together, the top ten hold around 0.58% of the sample. The label giving this sample's time point can be read as: about 28 days (+/-7) after the second vaccine dose. The specimen comprised peripheral blood, sampled 28 days after the second AZD1222 dose. The source is an adult who received the AZD1222 COVID-19 vaccine.

The V call is TRBV3-1 (or the pseudogene TRBV3-2), the J call TRBJ2-7; 12 nucleotides match TRBD1. The V segment lost 4 bases and the J segment 4 bases; nucleotides outside the gene matches: 5. CDR3 length: 15 residues. CDR1 LGHDT and CDR2 YNNKEL come from the germline V gene (reference sequence). The CDR3 here is CASSPPGQGAYEQYF. CDR3 nucleotides: TGTGCCAGCAGCCCACCGGGACAGGGGGCTTACGAGCAGTACTTC.

This chain connects TRBV4-2 to TRBJ2-7, with D possibly being TRBD2 (5 bases). Germline V lookup: CDR1 LGHNA, CDR2 YNFKEQ. Trimming stripped 4 bases from V and 0 bases from J, with 13 bases between. The CDR3 runs 15 residues. The DNA of the CDR3 is TGTGCCAGCAGCCGGATCGGAGGAAACTCCTACGAGCAGTACTTC. Translation: CASSRIGGNSYEQYF.

V gene TRBV28 combines with J gene TRBJ2-5; D may be TRBD2 (5 bases). The CDR3 runs 13 residues. CDR1 and CDR2 from the germline V gene are MDHEN and SYDVKM. The V end lost 7 bases, the J end lost 3 bases, and 12 bases lay between the germline ends. The CDR3 sequence: CASIPGIEETQYF. The CDR3 DNA follows: TGTGCCAGCATCCCGGGGATTGAAGAGACCCAGTACTTC.

This chain links TRBV9 with TRBJ1-4; tentatively, D is TRBD1 (5 bases). Germline V CDR1 and CDR2: SGDLS, YYNGEE. This CDR3 comprises 15 residues. Trimming took 3 bases from V and 7 from J, leaving 16 bases between them. CDR3 residues: CASSAGGASGEKLFF. Written as DNA, the CDR3 is TGTGCCAGCAGCGCCGGCGGGGCCAGTGGTGAAAAACTGTTTTTT.

This CDR3 reads CASRDAGQANYGYTF. The CDR3 nucleotides read TGTGCCAGCAGAGATGCCGGGCAGGCGAACTATGGCTACACCTTC. This sequence joins TRBV13 and TRBJ1-2; no clear D. Germline V gives CDR1 PRHDT, CDR2 FYEKMQ (reference sequence). V dropped 6 bases and J dropped 2 bases, with 16 bases sitting between them. The CDR3 is made up of 15 amino acids. Full variable domain (outside the CDR3, taken from reference TRBV13 and TRBJ1-2): AAGVIQSPRHLIKEKRETATLKCYPIPRHDTVYWYQQGPGQDPQFLISFYEKMQSDKGSIPDRFSAQQFSDYHSELNMSSLELGDSALYFCASRDAGQANYGYTFGSGTRLTVV.

The count of this clone is one. The genes are TRBV7-2 and TRBJ2-1; TRBD2 matches at 12 bases. Germline CDR1 reads SGHTA; CDR2 reads FQGNSA. The CDR3 sequence is 13 residues long. Trimming removed 5 bases from V and 9 bases from J; junction bases left unmatched: 2. The CDR3 nucleotides read TGTGCCAGCAGCGGACTAGCGGGGTCTGAGCAGTTCTTC. It encodes CASSGLAGSEQFF.

The chain carries TRBV7-2 and TRBJ1-2; D perhaps matches TRBD1 (5 bases). This CDR3 is 15 amino acids long. Germline lookup yields CDR1 SGHTA and CDR2 FQGNSA. With 5 bases removed from V and 0 bases from J, the gap between germline ends came to 13 bases. CDR3 in DNA: TGTGCCAGCAGCCCCCGCAGGGTAGCTAACTATGGCTACACCTTC. Encoded protein: CASSPRRVANYGYTF.

This clone was recorded once. The chain recombines TRBV5-3 with TRBJ1-6; unclear D gene. TRBV5-3 is labeled an ORF, and its function is uncertain. V shed 0 bases and J shed 8 bases, with 12 bases lying between them. The CDR3 length is 15 residues. As DNA, the CDR3 is TGTGCCAGAAGCTTGGGGGCAGAAGTAGATTCACCCCTCCACTTT. As protein: CARSLGAEVDSPLHF.

This sequence joins TRBV7-9 and TRBJ1-4, with 7 nucleotides matching TRBD1. CDR3 length: 13 amino acids. The V gene's germline CDR1 is SEHNR and CDR2 FQNEAQ (reference sequence). After removal of 5 bases from V and 5 bases from J, the junction contained 2 bases not matched to a gene. The CDR3: CASSRGQNEKLFF. CDR3 coding DNA: TGTGCCAGCAGCCGGGGACAGAATGAAAAACTGTTTTTT.

As DNA, the CDR3 is TGTGCCAGCAGCCCCGTAGCCCCCGGATCCTATAATTCACCCCTCCACTTT. As protein: CASSPVAPGSYNSPLHF. The V and J genes are TRBV3-1 (or the pseudogene TRBV3-2) and TRBJ1-6; D call uncertain. Trimming left V 4 bases short and J 1 base short, with 14 bases between. Germline V gives CDR1 LGHDT, CDR2 YNNKEL (reference sequence). CDR3 length: 17 amino acids.

This clone appeared once. This chain connects TRBV5-6 to TRBJ1-5; TRBD1 might be the D (5 bases). This CDR3 contains 12 residues. CDR1 is SGHDT and CDR2 is YYEEEE in the germline V gene. Trimming took off 2 bases at V and 7 bases at J, with 7 bases between the two ends. In DNA, the CDR3 is TGTGCCAGCAGCTTTGGGGGACAGCCCCAGCATTTT. It codes for CASSFGGQPQHF.

V gene TRBV30 combines with J gene TRBJ1-5, with D hard to call. Trimming took 1 base from V and 9 from J, leaving 16 bases between them. The CDR3 length is 14 residues. In germline, CDR1 is GTSNPN, CDR2 SVGIG (reference sequence). This CDR3 is CAWSGVVGFSPQHF. The DNA for the CDR3 is TGTGCCTGGAGTGGGGTAGTGGGATTCTCGCCCCAGCATTTT. The full variable domain, rest sourced from reference TRBV30 and TRBJ1-5, is SQTIHQWPATLVQPVGSPLSLECTVEGTSNPNLYWYRQAAGRGLQLLFYSVGIGQISSEVPQNLSASRPQDRQFILSSKKLLLSDSGFYLCAWSGVVGFSPQHFGDGTRLSIL.

The chain employs TRBV12-3 or TRBV12-4 and TRBJ1-4, with D unclear. This CDR3 comprises 13 residues. The V gene lost 7 bases and the J gene lost 0 bases, with 6 bases spanning the gap. CDR3: CASTRATNEKLFF. The CDR3 nucleotides are TGTGCCAGCACACGGGCAACTAATGAAAAACTGTTTTTT.

This clone was counted once. The chain links TRBV18 to TRBJ1-6; D gene uncertain. The V gene's germline CDR1 is KGHSH and CDR2 LQKENI. V lost 3 bases and J lost 0, with 6 bases in between. There are 15 residues in the CDR3. CDR3 bases: TGTGCCAGCTCACCTGGGAGCTCCTATAATTCACCCCTCCACTTT. It encodes CASSPGSSYNSPLHF. Drawing the rest from reference TRBV18 and TRBJ1-6, the complete variable domain is NAGVMQNPRHLVRRRGQEARLRCSPMKGHSHVYWYRQLPEEGLKFMVYLQKENIIDESGMPKERFSAEFPKEGPSILRIQQVVRGDSAAYFCASSPGSSYNSPLHFGNGTRLTVT.

The chain joins TRBV28 to TRBJ1-5, with 9 bases aligning to TRBD1. V lost 5 bases, J lost 7 bases, and 9 bases stayed unmatched. From germline, CDR1 is MDHEN and CDR2 SYDVKM. The CDR3 covers 15 residues. The CDR3 protein is CASSETGGAGQPQHF. For the CDR3, the DNA is TGTGCCAGCAGTGAAACAGGGGGCGCGGGACAGCCCCAGCATTTT.

This chain connects TRBV4-3 to TRBJ2-3; 8 nucleotides align to TRBD2. V shed 0 bases, J shed 2 bases, and the junction held 7 bases outside the gene matches. This CDR3 is 17 amino acids long. CDR1 LGHNA and CDR2 YSLEER come from the germline V gene. CDR3 coding DNA: TGCGCCAGCAGCCAAGATTTCCCTAGCGGGTTCACAGATACGCAGTATTTT. Its translation is CASSQDFPSGFTDTQYF.

The chain employs TRBV5-1 and TRBJ2-7, with D tentatively TRBD1 (5 bases). V was shortened by 5 bases and J by 2 bases, with 14 bases between the two germline ends. The CDR3 extends over 14 amino acids. Germline lookup yields CDR1 SGHRS and CDR2 YFSETQ. The DNA for the CDR3 is TGCGCCAGCAGACCCCCAGGGATGGCCTACGAGCAGTACTTC. This codes for CASRPPGMAYEQYF.